Given below is one T cell receptor beta chain in context. Its antigen is still unknown. PCR used 60 Vbeta primers and 13 Jbeta primers. Measured with immunoSEQ multiplex PCR; TCRdb has only the in-frame clones, and not every one. The table shows tens of thousands of clones, with just under 80% occurring only once. The CDR3 consists of 12 residues. Trimming took 1 base from V and 12 from J, leaving 10 bases between them. Germline V CDR1 and CDR2: SGHAT, FQNNGV. This specimen comes from a study of cytomegalovirus exposure and HLA in healthy donors. General study results and limits: Some V segments (TRBV6-2 and TRBV6-3 among them) were excluded as indistinguishable.

V and J are TRBV11-2 and TRBJ2-1; a weak D match, TRBD2 (5 bases). Sample: PBMCs. The clonotype comes from a male donor in good health and CMV-seropositive. The DNA for the CDR3 is TGTGCCAGCAGCTTAGCCTCAGAGGGGCAGTTCTTC. Amino acids: CASSLASEGQFF.